The clone carrying this T cell receptor (beta chain) was seen a handful of times. Antigen specificity is unknown. The study ran its PCR with 60 Vbeta and 13 Jbeta primers. Method: immunoSEQ multiplex PCR; TCRdb's copy keeps in-frame clones and lacks some. The sample has about 190,000 clones; 75% to 80% are singletons. This sample is part of a study of cytomegalovirus exposure and HLA in healthy donors. The CDR3 consists of 17 residues. After removal of 1 base from V and 5 bases from J, the junction contained 11 bases not matched to a gene. From germline, CDR1 is MGHDK and CDR2 SYGVNS. Study-wide findings and caveats: When a later analysis was performed, an Asian-associated ancestry cluster reportedly had fewer N-insertions than the roughly 630-donor mean. Cytomegalovirus association was listed for approximately 160 TCR beta chains. A later analysis showed TCR association rates differing by HLA locus, peaking at DRB1 and lowest at HLA-C.

The sequence was collected from a woman in her 30s in good health and CMV-seropositive. The sequencing sample was made of PBMCs. The chain has TRBV25-1 and TRBJ2-3, with 8 positions matching TRBD1. The DNA for the CDR3 is TGTGCCAGCAGTGAATTGGGGACAGGTCTTTCACAAGATACGCAGTATTTT. It codes for CASSELGTGLSQDTQYF. Together with reference TRBV25-1 and TRBJ2-3, the CDR3 gives the full variable domain: EADIYQTPRYLVIGTGKKITLECSQTMGHDKMYWYQQDPGMELHLIHYSYGVNSTEKGDLSSESTVSRIRTEHFPLTLESARPSHTSQYLCASSELGTGLSQDTQYFGPGTRLTVL.